This TCR beta chain is from a study of T cells in Graves' hyperthyroidism and ophthalmopathy. This clonotype was detected ten times or more. Antigen specificity is unknown. Overall study results and limits: Model predictions of ophthalmopathy came a median 6.5 months before onset.

CDR3 length equals 15 residues. Per the germline V gene, CDR1 is SGHRS and CDR2 is YFSETQ. Trimming took 4 bases from V and 4 from J; bases not matched to a gene: 8. RNA transcripts provided the source from which TCR beta CDR3 regions were amplified. When the TCR CDR3 underwent first-round RT-PCR, the HTBI primer set was used. One entry per CDR3 protein, called by TCRdb with MiXCR from the multiplex PCR reads. The sample holds about 420,000 distinct CDR3 sequences; about 15% are singletons and the top ten take about 7.7%. Researchers defined stable Graves' hyperthyroidism as no ophthalmopathy progression within 18 months. The study based diagnoses on clinical symptoms, serum thyroxine and TRAb, thyroid ultrasound and orbital computed tomography.

Sequencing input: blood. The rearrangement uses TRBV5-1 and TRBJ2-1, with 7 bases identical to TRBD2. This receptor was obtained from a woman aged 18-35 years with Graves' hyperthyroidism. The chain's CDR3 is CASSPAGVGYNEQFF. Written as DNA, the CDR3 is TGCGCCAGCAGCCCCGCGGGAGTAGGGTACAATGAGCAGTTCTTC.